This note documents a single T cell receptor beta chain sequence. The data derive from a study of CD8+ T cells in alopecia areata. Study at large: At a dose of 5 to 10 mg twice daily, oral tofacitinib was given to treated patients.

In each case, RNA was isolated and then reverse transcribed into cDNA as the sequencing template. The data were produced by immunoSEQ multiplex PCR, yet TCRdb's version contains in-frame clones alone and is incomplete. The repertoire holds 150,000 or so clones, around 83% seen once, with 13% in the top ten. Noted treatment: oral pan-JAK inhibitor, 5-10 mg twice daily. Trimming pared 4 bases from V and 5 bases from J, leaving 6 bases between. Germline V gene sequence: CDR1 MGHRA, CDR2 YSYEKL. The CDR3 runs to 12 residues. The chain has TRBV4-1 and TRBJ2-1; D is unresolved. This receptor was identified in a human donor with alopecia areata. Sequenced material: CD8+ T cells sorted from blood, taken at week 4, from a patient treated with tofacitinib. CDR3 residues: CASSLDDNEQFF. The CDR3 nucleotides read TGCGCCAGCAGCCTGGATGACAATGAGCAGTTCTTC.